The text below deals with one TCR beta chain. A much larger clone lies one base from this, so it may be a read error. This sample is drawn from a study of blood T cells in healthy people across ages. The germline V gene encodes CDR1 SEHNR and CDR2 FQNEAQ (reference sequence). The V end lost 1 base, the J end lost 11 bases, and 17 bases lay between the germline ends. The CDR3 covers 14 residues. Primed by a sample-barcoded 5' primer and a J-beta primer mix, a second PCR proceeded for 7 to 11 cycles. Each CDR3 protein gets one entry after TCRdb re-called the 5' RACE reads with MiXCR. This sample has some 1.1 million distinct CDR3 sequences, with less than 45% found just once.

The chain uses TRBV7-9 and TRBJ2-5; a possible D gene is TRBD2 (6 bases). The sequence was collected from a man aged 18 to 29 in good health. The sequenced sample consisted of blood. The DNA for the CDR3 is TGTGCCAGCAGCTTAGAGTCAGCAACGGGAGAGCAGTACTTC. It translates to CASSLESATGEQYF.